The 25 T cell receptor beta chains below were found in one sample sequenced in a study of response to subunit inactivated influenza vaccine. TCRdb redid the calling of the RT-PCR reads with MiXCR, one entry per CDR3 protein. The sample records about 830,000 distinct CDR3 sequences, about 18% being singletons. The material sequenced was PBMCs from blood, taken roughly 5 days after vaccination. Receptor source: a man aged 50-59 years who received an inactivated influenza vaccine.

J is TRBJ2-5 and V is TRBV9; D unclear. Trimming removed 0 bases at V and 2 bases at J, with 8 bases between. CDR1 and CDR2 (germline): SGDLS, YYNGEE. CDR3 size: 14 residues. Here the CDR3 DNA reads TGTGCCAGCAGCGTAGCGGCCGCTCAAGAGACCCAGTACTTC. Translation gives CASSVAAAQETQYF.

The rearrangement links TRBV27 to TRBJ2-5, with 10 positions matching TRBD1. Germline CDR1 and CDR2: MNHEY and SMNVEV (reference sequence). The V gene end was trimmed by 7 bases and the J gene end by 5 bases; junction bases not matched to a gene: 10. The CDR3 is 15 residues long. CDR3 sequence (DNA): TGTGCCAGCACGAGGACAGGGGGAGTGAGGGAGACCCAGTACTTC. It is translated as CASTRTGGVRETQYF.

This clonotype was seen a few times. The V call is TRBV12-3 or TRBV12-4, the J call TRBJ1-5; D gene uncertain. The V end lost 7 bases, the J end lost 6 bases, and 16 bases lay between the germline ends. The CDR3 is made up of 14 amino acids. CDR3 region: CASTSDGRVQPQHF. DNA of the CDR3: TGTGCCAGCACATCGGACGGGAGAGTTCAGCCCCAGCATTTT.

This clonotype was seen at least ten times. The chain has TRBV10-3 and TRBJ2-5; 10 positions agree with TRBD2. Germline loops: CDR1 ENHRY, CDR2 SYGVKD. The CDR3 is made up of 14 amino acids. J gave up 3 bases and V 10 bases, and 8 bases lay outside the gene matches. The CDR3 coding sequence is TGTGCCACCCAACCAACTAGCGGGGAAGAGACCCAGTACTTC. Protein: CATQPTSGEETQYF.

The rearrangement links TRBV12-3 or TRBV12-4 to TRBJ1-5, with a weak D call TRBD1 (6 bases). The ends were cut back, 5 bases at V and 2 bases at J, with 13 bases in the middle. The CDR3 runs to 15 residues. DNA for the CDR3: TGTGCCAGCAGTCCGGGGGGACAAGGCAATCAGCCCCAGCATTTT. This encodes CASSPGGQGNQPQHF.

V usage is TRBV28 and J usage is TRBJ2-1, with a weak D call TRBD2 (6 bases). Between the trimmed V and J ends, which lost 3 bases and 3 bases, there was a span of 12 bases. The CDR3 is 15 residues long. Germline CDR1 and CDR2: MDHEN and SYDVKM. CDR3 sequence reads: CASSLSSGHYNEQFF. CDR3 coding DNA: TGTGCCAGCAGTTTGAGTAGCGGACACTACAATGAGCAGTTCTTC.

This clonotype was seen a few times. The CDR3: CASSPRASNEQFF. In DNA form, the CDR3 reads TGTGCCAGCAGCCCTCGGGCTAGCAATGAGCAGTTCTTC. The chain combines TRBV7-3 with TRBJ2-1; D not resolved. V lost 5 bases to trimming and J lost 6 bases, with 11 bases between them. Germline assignment: CDR1 SGHTA and CDR2 FQGTGA. The CDR3 covers 13 residues.

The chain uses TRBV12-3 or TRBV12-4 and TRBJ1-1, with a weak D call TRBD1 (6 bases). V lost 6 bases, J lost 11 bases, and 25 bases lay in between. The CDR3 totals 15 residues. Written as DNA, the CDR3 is TGTGCCAGCAGCATCTATTTAGGGGGACCGGGGCTGGCTTTCTTT. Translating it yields CASSIYLGGPGLAFF.

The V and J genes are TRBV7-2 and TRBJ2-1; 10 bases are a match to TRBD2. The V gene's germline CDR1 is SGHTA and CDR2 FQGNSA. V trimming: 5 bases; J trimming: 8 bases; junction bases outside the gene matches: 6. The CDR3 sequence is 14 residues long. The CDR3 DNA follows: TGTGCCAGCAGCGGGCTAGCGGGAGTACATGAGCAGTTCTTC. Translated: CASSGLAGVHEQFF.

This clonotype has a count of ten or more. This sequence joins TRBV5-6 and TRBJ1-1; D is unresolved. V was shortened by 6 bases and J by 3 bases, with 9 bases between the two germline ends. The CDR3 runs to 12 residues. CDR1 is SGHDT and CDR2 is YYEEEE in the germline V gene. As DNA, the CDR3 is TGTGCCAGCACCTCCGTGGACACTGAAGCTTTCTTT. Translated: CASTSVDTEAFF.

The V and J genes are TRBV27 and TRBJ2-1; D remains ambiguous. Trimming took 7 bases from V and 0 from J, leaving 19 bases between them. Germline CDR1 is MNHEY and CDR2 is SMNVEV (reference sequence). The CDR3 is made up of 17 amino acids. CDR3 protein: CASTNGRLLSSYNEQFF. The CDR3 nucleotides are TGTGCCAGCACCAACGGACGGCTACTGAGCTCCTACAATGAGCAGTTCTTC.

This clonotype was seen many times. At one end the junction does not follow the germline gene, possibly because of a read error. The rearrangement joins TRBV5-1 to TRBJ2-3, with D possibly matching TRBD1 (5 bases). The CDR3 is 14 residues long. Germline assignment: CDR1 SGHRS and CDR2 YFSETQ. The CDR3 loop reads CASSFQGGTDTQYF. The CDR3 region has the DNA TGTGCCAGCAGTTTCCAGGGTGGCACAGATACGCAGTATTTT.

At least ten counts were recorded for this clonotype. CDR3 sequence reads: CASRGTGPYGEQYF. In DNA, the CDR3 is TGTGCCAGCAGGGGGACAGGGCCGTATGGCGAGCAGTACTTC. The rearrangement joins TRBV6-1 to TRBJ2-7, with 9 nucleotides matching TRBD1. Germline CDR1 MNHNS, CDR2 SASEGT. The V and J ends lost 6 bases and 6 bases, in that order; junction bases with no gene match: 9. The CDR3 sequence is 14 residues long.

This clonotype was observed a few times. Written as DNA, the CDR3 is TGCAGCGTTCCCGTAGGGGGCCCAGAGACCCAGTACTTC. It codes for CSVPVGGPETQYF. The chain links TRBV29-1 to TRBJ2-5, with 7 bases matching TRBD1. CDR3 length: 13 amino acids. The ends lost 5 bases at V and 4 bases at J; junction bases unmatched: 7. Looked up from germline, CDR1 is SQVTM and CDR2 is ANQGSEA.

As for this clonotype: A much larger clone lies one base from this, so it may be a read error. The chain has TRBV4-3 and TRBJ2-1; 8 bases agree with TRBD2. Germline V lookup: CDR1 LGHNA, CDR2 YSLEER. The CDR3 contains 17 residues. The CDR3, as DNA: TGCGACAGCAGCCAAGATCTCGCTAGCGGGCACTACAATGAGCAGTTCTTC. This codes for CDSSQDLASGHYNEQFF.

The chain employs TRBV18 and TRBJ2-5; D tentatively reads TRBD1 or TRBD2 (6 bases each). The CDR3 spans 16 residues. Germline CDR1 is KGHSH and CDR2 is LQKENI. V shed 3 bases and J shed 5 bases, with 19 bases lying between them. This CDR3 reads CASSPSFRGLLETQYF. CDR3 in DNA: TGTGCCAGCTCACCGTCATTCAGGGGACTTCTCGAGACCCAGTACTTC.

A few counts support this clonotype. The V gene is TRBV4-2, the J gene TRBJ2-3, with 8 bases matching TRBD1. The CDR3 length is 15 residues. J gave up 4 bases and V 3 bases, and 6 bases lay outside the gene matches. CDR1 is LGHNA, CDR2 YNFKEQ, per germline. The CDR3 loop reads CASSHTGTGSDTQYF. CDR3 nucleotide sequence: TGTGCCAGCAGCCACACCGGGACAGGATCAGATACGCAGTATTTT.

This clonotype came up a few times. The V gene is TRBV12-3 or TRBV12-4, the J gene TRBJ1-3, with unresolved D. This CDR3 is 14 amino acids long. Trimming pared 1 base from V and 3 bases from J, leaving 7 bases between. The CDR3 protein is CASSLGVGGNTIYF. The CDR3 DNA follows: TGTGCCAGCAGTTTAGGTGTAGGTGGAAACACCATATATTTT.

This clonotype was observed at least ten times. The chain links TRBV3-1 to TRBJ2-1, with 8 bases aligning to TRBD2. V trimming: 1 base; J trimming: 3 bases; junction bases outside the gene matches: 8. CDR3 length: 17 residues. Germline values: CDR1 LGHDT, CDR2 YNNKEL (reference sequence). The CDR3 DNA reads TGTGCCAGCAGCCAAGGAGAAGCGGGGGTTTTCTACAATGAGCAGTTCTTC. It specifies CASSQGEAGVFYNEQFF.

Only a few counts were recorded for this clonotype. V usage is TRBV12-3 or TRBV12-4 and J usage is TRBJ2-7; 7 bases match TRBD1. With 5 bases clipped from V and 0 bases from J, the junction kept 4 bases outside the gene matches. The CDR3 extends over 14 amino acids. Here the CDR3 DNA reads TGTGCCAGCAGTGGAGCAGGGGGCTCCTACGAGCAGTACTTC. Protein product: CASSGAGGSYEQYF.

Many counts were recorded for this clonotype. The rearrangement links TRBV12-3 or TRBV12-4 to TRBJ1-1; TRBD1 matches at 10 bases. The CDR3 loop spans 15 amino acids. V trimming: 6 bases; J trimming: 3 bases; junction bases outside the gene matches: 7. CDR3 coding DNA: TGTGCCAGCAGGAGACAGGGGGCGCAGCACACTGAAGCTTTCTTT. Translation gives CASRRQGAQHTEAFF.

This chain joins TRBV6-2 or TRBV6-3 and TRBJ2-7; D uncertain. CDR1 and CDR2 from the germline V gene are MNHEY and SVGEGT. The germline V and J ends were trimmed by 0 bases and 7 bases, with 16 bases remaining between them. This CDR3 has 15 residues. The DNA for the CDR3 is TGTGCCAGCAGTTACTCTGTACACCCAGGTGGAGAGCAGTACTTC. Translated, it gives CASSYSVHPGGEQYF.

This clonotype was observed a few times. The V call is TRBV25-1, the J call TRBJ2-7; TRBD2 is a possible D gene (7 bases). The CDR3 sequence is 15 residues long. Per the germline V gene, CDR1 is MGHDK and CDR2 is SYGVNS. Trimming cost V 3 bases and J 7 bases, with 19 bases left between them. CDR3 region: CASSEGGTRPEEQYF. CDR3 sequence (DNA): TGTGCCAGCAGTGAGGGAGGGACACGACCTGAGGAGCAGTACTTC.

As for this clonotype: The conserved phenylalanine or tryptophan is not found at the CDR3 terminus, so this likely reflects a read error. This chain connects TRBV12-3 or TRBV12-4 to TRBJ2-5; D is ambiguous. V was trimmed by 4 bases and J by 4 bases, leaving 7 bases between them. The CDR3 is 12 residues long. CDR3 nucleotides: TGTGCCAGCAGTTCAGTGGGAGAGACCCAGTACCTC. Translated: CASSSVGETQYL.

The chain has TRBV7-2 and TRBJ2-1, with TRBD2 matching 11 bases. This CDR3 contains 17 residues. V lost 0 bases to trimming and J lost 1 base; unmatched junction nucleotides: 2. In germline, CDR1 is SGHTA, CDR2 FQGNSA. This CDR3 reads CASSLASGRGSYNEQFF. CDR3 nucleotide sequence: TGTGCCAGCAGCTTAGCTAGCGGGAGGGGGTCCTACAATGAGCAGTTCTTC.